What follows describes a single TCR beta chain. In the original processing: Cell counts per sample came from amplifying reference gene primers. The protocol was immunoSEQ multiplex PCR, while the TCRdb copy is restricted to in-frame clones and leaves out a portion. Clone size and V and J calls were adopted from that table, with D and trimming inferred from the DNA. Of a few hundred thousand clones in the sample, approximately 84% are singletons; the top ten hold about a sixth. This specimen belongs to a study of blood T cell repertoires in COVID-19. Study background: From the United States, Italy and Spain came samples of acute and convalescent COVID-19. Sample material is recorded as cDNA or gDNA derived from T cells, B-cell-depleted T cells, or PBMCs.

The Seattle patients, enrolled during active infection, were followed longitudinally. This CDR3 is built from 15 residues. Trimming at V came to 0 bases and at J to 4 bases, leaving 3 bases not matched to a gene. In germline, CDR1 is SGHRS, CDR2 YFSETQ. This TCR derives from a person aged 70 to 80 with COVID-19, enrolled during active disease. J is TRBJ1-4 and V is TRBV5-1; 7 bases are shared with TRBD1. Sequenced sample: peripheral blood. The DNA of the CDR3 is TGCGCCAGCAGCTTGGGGGACAGATATAATGAAAAACTGTTTTTT. Amino acid sequence: CASSLGDRYNEKLFF. The full variable domain, rest sourced from reference TRBV5-1 and TRBJ1-4, is KAGVTQTPRYLIKTRGQQVTLSCSPISGHRSVSWYQQTPGQGLQFLFEYFSETQRNKGNFPGRFSGRQFSNSRSEMNVSTLELGDSALYLCASSLGDRYNEKLFFGSGTQLSVL.